This T cell receptor (beta chain) was sequenced for a study of CD8 T cells in Susac syndrome. Study-wide findings and caveats: The study's TCR sequencing and HLA analysis drew on a certain number of individuals. That number was acknowledged as relatively small.

Germline CDR1 is MNHEY and CDR2 is SMNVEV (reference sequence). The CDR3 has 14 amino acids. Trimming took off 5 bases at V and 8 bases at J, with 18 bases between the two ends. Reverse transcription of about 0.5 to 1 ug RNA used random hexamers. Multiplex PCR with immunoSEQ amplified the TCR beta CDR3 across 54 Vbeta and 13 Jbeta. From the immunoSEQ multiplex PCR reads, TCRdb called clonotypes with MiXCR, one entry per CDR3 protein. This sample yields about 150,000 distinct CDR3 sequences, of which 85% to 95% are seen a single time; 0.095% to 0.14% belongs to the top ten. This clonotype was recorded only once. Its antigen is still unknown. Through negative isolation, CD4+ and CD8+ T cells were obtained, while TEMRA cells were enriched using FACS.

This clonotype was obtained from a human donor with multiple sclerosis. The specimen was CD4+ T cells from PBMCs. This chain connects TRBV27 to TRBJ1-1, with D unclear. The chain's CDR3 is CASSRTLRGREAFF. The CDR3 DNA follows: TGTGCCAGCAGTCGAACCTTGCGGGGAAGGGAAGCTTTCTTT.